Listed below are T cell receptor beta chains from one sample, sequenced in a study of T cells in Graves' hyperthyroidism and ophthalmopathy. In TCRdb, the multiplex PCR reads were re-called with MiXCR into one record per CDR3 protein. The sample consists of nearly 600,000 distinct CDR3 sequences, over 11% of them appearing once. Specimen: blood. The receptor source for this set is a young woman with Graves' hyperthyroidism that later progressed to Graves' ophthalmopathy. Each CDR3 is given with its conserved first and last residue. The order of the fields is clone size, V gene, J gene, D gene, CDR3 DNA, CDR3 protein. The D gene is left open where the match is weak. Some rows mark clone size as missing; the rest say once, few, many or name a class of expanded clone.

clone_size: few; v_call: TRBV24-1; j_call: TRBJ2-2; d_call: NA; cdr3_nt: TGTGCCACCAACGCCAACACCGGGGAGCTGTTTTTT; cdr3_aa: CATNANTGELFF
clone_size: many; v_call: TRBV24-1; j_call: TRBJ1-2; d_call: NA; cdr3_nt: TGTGCCACCAGTGATGACGGGCCCTATGGCTACACCTTC; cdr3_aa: CATSDDGPYGYTF
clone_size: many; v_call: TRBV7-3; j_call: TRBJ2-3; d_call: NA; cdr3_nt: TGTGCCAGCAGCTTAACTCTTGGCGGTAGCACAGATACGCAGTATTTT; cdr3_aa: CASSLTLGGSTDTQYF
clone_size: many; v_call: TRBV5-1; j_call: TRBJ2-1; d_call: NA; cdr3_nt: TGCGCCAGCAGCACGGGACTTGACTCCTACAATGAGCAGTTCTTC; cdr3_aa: CASSTGLDSYNEQFF
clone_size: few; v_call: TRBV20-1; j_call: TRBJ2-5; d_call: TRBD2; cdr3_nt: TGCAGTGCTAGAGATGAAGGGAGGGTCCAAGAGACCCAGTACTTC; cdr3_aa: CSARDEGRVQETQYF
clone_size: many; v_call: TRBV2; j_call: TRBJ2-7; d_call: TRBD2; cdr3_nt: TGTGCCAGCAGTCAAGAACTAGCGTACGAGCAGTACTTC; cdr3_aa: CASSQELAYEQYF
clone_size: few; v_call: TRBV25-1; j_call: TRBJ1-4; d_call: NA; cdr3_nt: TGCGCCAGCACTGCTGGCAATGAAAAACTGTTTTTT; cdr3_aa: CASTAGNEKLFF
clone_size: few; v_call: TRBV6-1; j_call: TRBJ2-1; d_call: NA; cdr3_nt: TGTGCCACCGGGCGGTTGTACAATGAGCAGTTCTTC; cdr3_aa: CATGRLYNEQFF
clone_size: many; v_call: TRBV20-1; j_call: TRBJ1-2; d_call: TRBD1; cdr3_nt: TGCAGTGCTAGAGATTCCGGGACAGGGACTAACTATGGCTACACCTTC; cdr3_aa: CSARDSGTGTNYGYTF
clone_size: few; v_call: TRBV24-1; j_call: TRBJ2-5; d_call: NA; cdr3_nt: TGTGCCACCAGTGAAACCCGAGGTAACCAAGAGACCCAGTACTTC; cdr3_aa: CATSETRGNQETQYF
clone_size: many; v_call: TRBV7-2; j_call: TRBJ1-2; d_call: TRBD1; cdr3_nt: TGTGCCAGCAGCCTCGGACAGGAGGCAATAAACTATGGCTACACCTTC; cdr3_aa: CASSLGQEAINYGYTF
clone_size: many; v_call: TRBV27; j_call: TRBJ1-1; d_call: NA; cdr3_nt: TGTGCCAGCAGTTTATTTTCCGGGACTGAAGCTTTCTTT; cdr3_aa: CASSLFSGTEAFF
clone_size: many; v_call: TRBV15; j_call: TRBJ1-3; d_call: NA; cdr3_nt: TGTGCCACCAGCAGAGCAGACAGCACCATATATTTT; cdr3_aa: CATSRADSTIYF
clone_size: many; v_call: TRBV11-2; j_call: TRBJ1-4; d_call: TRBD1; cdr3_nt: TGTGCCAGCAGCCAGACAGGGGCCGCTACGATTAATGAAAAACTGTTTTTT; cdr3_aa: CASSQTGAATINEKLFF
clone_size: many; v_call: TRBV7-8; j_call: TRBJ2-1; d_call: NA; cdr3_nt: TGTGCCAGCAGCTTACGGGCGGGTGGGGAGCAGTTCTTC; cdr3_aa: CASSLRAGGEQFF
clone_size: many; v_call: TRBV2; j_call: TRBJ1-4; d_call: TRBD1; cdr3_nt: TGTGCCAGCAGGTACCGGGACAGCCTTGAAAAACTGTTTTTT; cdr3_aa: CASRYRDSLEKLFF
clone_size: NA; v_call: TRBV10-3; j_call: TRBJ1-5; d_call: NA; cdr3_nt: TGTGCCATCAGTGACAGGGGAGGTCTGAGCAATCAGCCCCAGCATTTT; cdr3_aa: CAISDRGGLSNQPQHF
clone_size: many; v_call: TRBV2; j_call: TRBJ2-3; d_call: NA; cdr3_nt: TGTGCCAGCAGTTCAGGGGTGCCAGATACGCAGTATTTT; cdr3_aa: CASSSGVPDTQYF
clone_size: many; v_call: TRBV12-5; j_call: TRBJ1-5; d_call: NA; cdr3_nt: TGTGCTAGTGGTTATAATAGCAATCAGCCCCAGCATTTT; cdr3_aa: CASGYNSNQPQHF
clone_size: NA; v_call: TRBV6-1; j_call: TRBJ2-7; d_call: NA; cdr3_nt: TGTGCCAGCCGATCCATGATTCGCGAGCAGTACTTC; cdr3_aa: CASRSMIREQYF
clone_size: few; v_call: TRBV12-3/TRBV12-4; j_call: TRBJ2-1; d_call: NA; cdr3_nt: TGTGCCAGCAGTTTGTGGGAGAACAATGAGCAGTTCTTC; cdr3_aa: CASSLWENNEQFF
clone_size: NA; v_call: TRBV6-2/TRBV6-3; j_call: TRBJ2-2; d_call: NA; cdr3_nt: TGTGCCAGCAGTGCACTAGTTCCCGGGGAGCTGTTTTTT; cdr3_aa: CASSALVPGELFF
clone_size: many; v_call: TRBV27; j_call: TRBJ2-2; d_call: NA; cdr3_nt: TGTGCCAGCAGTTCGGGGACTCTTAACACCGGGGAGCTGTTTTTT; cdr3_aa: CASSSGTLNTGELFF
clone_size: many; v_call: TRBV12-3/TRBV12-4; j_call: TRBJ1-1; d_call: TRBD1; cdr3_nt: TGTGCCAGCTCGCGGCAGGGGGTCGGAGCTTTCTTT; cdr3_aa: CASSRQGVGAFF
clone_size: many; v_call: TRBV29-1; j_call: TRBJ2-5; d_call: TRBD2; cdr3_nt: TGCAGCTTCTGGACTAGCGGGACAGAGACCCAGTACTTC; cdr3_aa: CSFWTSGTETQYF
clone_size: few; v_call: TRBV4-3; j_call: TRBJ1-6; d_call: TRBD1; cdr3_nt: TGCGCCAGCAGCCAAGGGGACAGGGGTTTGAGTTCACCCCTCCACTTT; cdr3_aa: CASSQGDRGLSSPLHF
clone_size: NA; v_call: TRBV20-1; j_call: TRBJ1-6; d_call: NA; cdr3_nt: TGCAGTGCTAGACAGGGGAGCTCCTATAATTCACCCCTCCACTTT; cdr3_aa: CSARQGSSYNSPLHF
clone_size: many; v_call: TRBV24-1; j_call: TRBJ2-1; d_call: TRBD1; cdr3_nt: TGTGCCACCAGTGATTTCAATCCGGGACAGGTCCTCAATGAGCAGTTCTTC; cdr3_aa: CATSDFNPGQVLNEQFF
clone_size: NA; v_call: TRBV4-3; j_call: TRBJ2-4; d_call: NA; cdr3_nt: TGCGCCAGCAGCCAAGATCCAGAGGGGTTAGCCAAAAACATTCAGTACTTC; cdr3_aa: CASSQDPEGLAKNIQYF
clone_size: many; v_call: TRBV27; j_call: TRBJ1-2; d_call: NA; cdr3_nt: TGTGCCAGCAGTCCTTCCGAGCTCAGTTCTAACTATGGCTACACCTTC; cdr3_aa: CASSPSELSSNYGYTF
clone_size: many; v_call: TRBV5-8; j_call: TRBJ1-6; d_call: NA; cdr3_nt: TGTGCCACCCCAACGCGGCAACAAGATTCACCCCTCCACTTT; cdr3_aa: CATPTRQQDSPLHF
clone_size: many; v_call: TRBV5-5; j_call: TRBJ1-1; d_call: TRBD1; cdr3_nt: TGTGCCAGCAGCTTGCGGTCGCCGGGACAGGGGAACACTGAAGCTTTCTTT; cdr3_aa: CASSLRSPGQGNTEAFF
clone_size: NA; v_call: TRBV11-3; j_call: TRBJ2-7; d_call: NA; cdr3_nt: TGTGCCAGCAGCTTAGGCCTTATCGGTCCCTACGAGCAGTACTTC; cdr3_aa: CASSLGLIGPYEQYF
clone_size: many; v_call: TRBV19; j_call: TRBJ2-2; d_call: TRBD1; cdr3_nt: TGTGCCAGTAGCGGGGACAGTAACACCGGGGAGCTGTTTTTT; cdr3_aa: CASSGDSNTGELFF
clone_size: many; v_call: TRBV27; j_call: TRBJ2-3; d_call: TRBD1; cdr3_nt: TGTGCCAGCAGTCCGTCACTCATGGGACAGGGGGCAGCTGATACGCAGTATTTT; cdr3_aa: CASSPSLMGQGAADTQYF
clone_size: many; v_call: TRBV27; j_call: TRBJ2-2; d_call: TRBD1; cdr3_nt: TGTGCCAGCAGTTACACGACAGGGGGCGTCACCGGGGAGCTGTTTTTT; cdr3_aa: CASSYTTGGVTGELFF
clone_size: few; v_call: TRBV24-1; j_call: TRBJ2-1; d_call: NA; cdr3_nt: TGTGCCACCAGTGATCCGAACCCCGCCTCTGACCATGAGCAGTTCTTC; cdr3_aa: CATSDPNPASDHEQFF
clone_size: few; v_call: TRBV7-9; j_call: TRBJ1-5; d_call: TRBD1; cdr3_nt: TGTGCCAGCAGCTTAACTCGCTACCGGACAGGGGCAGTGAGGAGCAATCAGCCCCAGCATTTT; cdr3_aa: CASSLTRYRTGAVRSNQPQHF
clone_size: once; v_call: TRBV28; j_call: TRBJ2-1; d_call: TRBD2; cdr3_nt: TGTGCCAGCAGGACTAGCGGGACTAATGAGCAGTTCTTC; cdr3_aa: CASRTSGTNEQFF
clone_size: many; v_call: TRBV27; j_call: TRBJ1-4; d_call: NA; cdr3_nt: TGTGCCAGCAGTTTAAGACCCCCCGACGTTAACGAAAAACTGTTTTTT; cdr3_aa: CASSLRPPDVNEKLFF
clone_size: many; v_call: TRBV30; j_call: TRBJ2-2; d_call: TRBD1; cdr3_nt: TGTGCCTGGAGTCCCCCCGGGACAGGGTCCGGGGAGCTGTTTTTT; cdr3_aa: CAWSPPGTGSGELFF
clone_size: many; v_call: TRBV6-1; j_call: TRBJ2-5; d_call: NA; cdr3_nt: TGTGCCAGCAGTTCACCATTCCAAGAGACCCAGTACTTC; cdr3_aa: CASSSPFQETQYF
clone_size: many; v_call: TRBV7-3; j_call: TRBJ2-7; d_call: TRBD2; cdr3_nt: TGTGCCAGCAGCTTAGCCGGGACTAGCCGCGAGCAGTACTTC; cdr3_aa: CASSLAGTSREQYF
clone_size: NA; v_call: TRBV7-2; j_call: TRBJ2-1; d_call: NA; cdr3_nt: TGTGCCAGCAGCTTAGCGTATGGTCCCTACAATGAGCAGTTCTTC; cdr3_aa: CASSLAYGPYNEQFF
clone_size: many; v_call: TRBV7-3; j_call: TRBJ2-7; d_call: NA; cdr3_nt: TGTGCCAGCAGCTTAAGTGCTTTCTACGAGCAGTACTTC; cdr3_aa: CASSLSAFYEQYF
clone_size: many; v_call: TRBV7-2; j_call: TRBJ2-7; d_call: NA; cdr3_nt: TGTGCCAGCAGCTTAGGAGGAGGGGGGGGAGGATACGAGCAGTACTTC; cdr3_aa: CASSLGGGGGGYEQYF
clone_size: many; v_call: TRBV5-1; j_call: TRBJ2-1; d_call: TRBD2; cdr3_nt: TGCGCCAGCAGCTTGGAACTAGCGCCCTACAATGAGCAGTTCTTC; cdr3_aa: CASSLELAPYNEQFF
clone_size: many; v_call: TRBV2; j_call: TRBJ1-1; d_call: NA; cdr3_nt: TGTGCCAGCAATAACGGGGGGTTATTGAACACTGAAGCTTTCTTT; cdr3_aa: CASNNGGLLNTEAFF
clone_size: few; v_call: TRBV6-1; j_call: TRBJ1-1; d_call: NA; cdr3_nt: TGTGCCAGCCGGGTCCTGAACACTGAAGCTTTCTTT; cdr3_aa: CASRVLNTEAFF
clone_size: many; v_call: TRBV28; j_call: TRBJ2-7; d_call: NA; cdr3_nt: TGTGCCAGCAGCCCCTCCGGTGAGCTCTACGAGCAGTACTTC; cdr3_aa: CASSPSGELYEQYF
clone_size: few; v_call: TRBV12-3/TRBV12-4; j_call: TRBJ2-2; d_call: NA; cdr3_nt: TGTGCCAGCAGTCATCCTACCGGGACCGCCCTCGGGGAGCTGTTTTTT; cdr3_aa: CASSHPTGTALGELFF
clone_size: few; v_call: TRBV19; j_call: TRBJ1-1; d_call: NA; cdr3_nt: TGTGCCAGTATAAAGGGAAATACTGAAGCTTTCTTT; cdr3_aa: CASIKGNTEAFF
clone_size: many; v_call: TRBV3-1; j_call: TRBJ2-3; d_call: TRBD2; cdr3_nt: TGTGCCAGCAGCGGACTAGCGAGCCAAATTACAGATACGCAGTATTTT; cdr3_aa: CASSGLASQITDTQYF
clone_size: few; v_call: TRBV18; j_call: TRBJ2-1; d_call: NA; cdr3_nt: TGTGCCAGCTCACCATGGGAAGCGGCCTCAAGCTCCTACAATGAGCAGTTCTTC; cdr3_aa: CASSPWEAASSSYNEQFF
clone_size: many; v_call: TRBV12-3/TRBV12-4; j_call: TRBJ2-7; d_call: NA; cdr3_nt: TGTGCCAGCAGCCTCGAGGGAAGAACCTACGAGCAGTACTTC; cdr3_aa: CASSLEGRTYEQYF